These 20 T cell receptor beta chains were all obtained from the same sample, sequenced in a study of regulatory T cells in long-lasting Graves disease. Building the TCR beta libraries relied on iRepertoire HTBI primers, and CDR3 regions underwent Arm-PCR. TCRdb redid the calling of the multiplex PCR reads with MiXCR, one entry per CDR3 protein. The sample yields hundreds of thousands of distinct CDR3 sequences, about 16% seen once. Time point meaning: newly diagnosed GD, antithyroid drugs for less than 3 months. PBMC RNA served as the TCR library source. This same sample was also taken into another study, of T cells in Graves' hyperthyroidism and ophthalmopathy.

Specimen: peripheral blood mononuclear cells (PBMCs), collected at new diagnosis, from a patient treated with antithyroid drugs. The receptors stem from a woman between 40 and 65 years old with Graves disease.

This clonotype has ten or more counts. The chain is built from TRBV9 and TRBJ2-1; D uncertain. Germline V CDR1 and CDR2: SGDLS, YYNGEE. Trimming took 1 base from V and 0 from J, leaving 14 bases between them. The CDR3 runs to 17 residues. The CDR3 DNA reads as TGTGCCAGCAGCGTACTCGCAGACCCTTTCTCCTACAATGAGCAGTTCTTC. This translates into CASSVLADPFSYNEQFF.

On this clonotype: An end of the junction does not agree with germline; a read error may underlie this. The chain combines TRBV28 with TRBJ2-7; D is possibly TRBD1 (6 bases). This CDR3 contains 11 residues. Germline lookup yields CDR1 MDHEN and CDR2 SYDVKM. In nucleotides, the CDR3 is TGTGCCAGCAGTTTTAACAGGGATTCACACTTC. Translating it yields CASSFNRDSHF.

The chain combines TRBV10-3 with TRBJ1-1, with TRBD1 matching 8 bases. From germline, CDR1 is ENHRY and CDR2 SYGVKD. There are 14 residues in the CDR3. V lost 6 bases and J lost 1; bases outside the gene matches: 4. For the CDR3, the DNA is TGTGCCATCAGCCCGGACAGGGCGAACACTGAAGCTTTCTTT. Translation gives CAISPDRANTEAFF.

This clonotype appeared many times. The junction differs from germline at one of its ends, possibly a read error. V and J are TRBV28 and TRBJ1-2, with TRBD1 identical over 8 bases. This CDR3 spans 13 amino acids. Germline CDR1 and CDR2: MDHEN and SYDVKM. The CDR3 loop reads CASRTGGLYDYTF. Here the CDR3 DNA reads TGTGCCAGCCGAACAGGGGGATTATATGACTACACCTTC.

The chain couples TRBV5-5 to TRBJ1-1; D is uncertain. This CDR3 region has 13 residues. Germline lookup yields CDR1 SGHKS and CDR2 YYEKEE (reference sequence). With 1 base removed from V and 4 bases from J, the gap between germline ends came to 8 bases. The CDR3 loop is CASSLTAPTEAFF. The CDR3 DNA reads as TGTGCCAGCAGCTTGACAGCGCCCACTGAAGCTTTCTTT.

The chain is built from TRBV4-1 and TRBJ2-4; D possibly corresponds to TRBD2 (7 bases). The V gene lost 1 base and the J gene lost 13 bases, with 17 bases spanning the gap. Germline V lookup: CDR1 MGHRA, CDR2 YSYEKL. The CDR3 is made up of 14 amino acids. The CDR3 here is CASSQVMGGPEQYF. The CDR3 coding sequence is TGCGCCAGCAGCCAAGTGATGGGGGGGCCGGAACAGTACTTC.

V gene TRBV7-6 combines with J gene TRBJ1-5, with D possibly being TRBD1 (5 bases). The germline CDR1 and CDR2 sequences are SGHVS and FNYEAQ. This CDR3 has 16 residues. Trimming took off 1 base at V and 4 bases at J, with 14 bases between the two ends. For the CDR3, the DNA is TGTGCCAGCAGCTTAGGTCCCAGGGAGTCGAATCAGCCCCAGCATTTT. Its protein product is CASSLGPRESNQPQHF.

The CDR3 coding sequence is TGTGCCAGCAGCCAAGGAGTAGGTGGGGTTGCGGGTGAGCAGTTCTTC. Its protein is CASSQGVGGVAGEQFF. The rearrangement joins TRBV4-2 to TRBJ2-1; D might be TRBD2 (5 bases). The CDR3 covers 16 residues. Germline V lookup: CDR1 LGHNA, CDR2 YNFKEQ. The germline V and J ends were trimmed by 1 base and 9 bases, with 19 bases remaining between them.

Details on this clonotype: It may be a read error: a sequence one base away is much more abundant. The chain recombines TRBV27 with TRBJ1-6, with 10 bases fitting TRBD1. V shed 7 bases and J 11 bases; nucleotides not matched to a gene: 11. Looked up from germline, CDR1 is MNHEY and CDR2 is SMNVEV (reference sequence). CDR3 length: 15 amino acids. CDR3 sequence (DNA): TGTGCCAGCACAAAGACGGGACAGGGGAATCCACCCCTCCACTTT. This sequence encodes CASTKTGQGNPPLHF.

This clonotype was detected many times. The rearrangement joins TRBV7-3 to TRBJ1-1; a possible D gene is TRBD1 (5 bases). This CDR3 is 14 amino acids long. Germline V gives CDR1 SGHTA, CDR2 FQGTGA. Trimming removed 0 bases from V and 1 base from J, with 6 bases in between. CDR3 nucleotide sequence: TGTGCCAGCAGCTTAACAGGGGAGAACACTGAAGCTTTCTTT. Its translation: CASSLTGENTEAFF. Full variable domain (remainder filled in from reference TRBV7-3 and TRBJ1-1): GAGVSQTPSNKVTEKGKYVELRCDPISGHTALYWYRQSLGQGPEFLIYFQGTGAADDSGLPNDRFFAVRPEGSVSTLKIQRTERGDSAVYLCASSLTGENTEAFFGQGTRLTVV.

Many counts were recorded for this clonotype. The chain has TRBV6-2 or TRBV6-3 and TRBJ2-7; 7 nucleotides match TRBD1. V lost 8 bases to trimming and J lost 2 bases; unmatched junction nucleotides: 9. The CDR3 runs to 14 residues. From germline, CDR1 is MNHEY and CDR2 SVGEGT. CDR3: CASRRQGRAYEQYF. Here the CDR3 DNA reads TGTGCCAGCCGCAGACAGGGCAGGGCCTACGAGCAGTACTTC.

This clonotype was detected many times. The CDR3 reads CASRREGETQYF. CDR3 bases: TGTGCCAGCAGGCGAGAGGGTGAGACCCAGTACTTC. V and J are TRBV2 and TRBJ2-5; a weak D match, TRBD2 (5 bases). Germline V lookup: CDR1 SNHLY, CDR2 FYNNEI. The V end was cut by 6 bases, the J end by 5 bases, with 10 bases between. The CDR3 is 12 residues long.

This clonotype was recorded at least ten times. The chain employs TRBV3-1 and TRBJ1-1, with a possible D match to TRBD1 (5 bases). This CDR3 has 15 amino acids. The V gene's germline CDR1 is LGHDT and CDR2 YNNKEL (reference sequence). Between the trimmed V and J ends, which lost 1 base and 10 bases, there was a span of 19 bases. CDR3 DNA sequence: TGTGCCAGCAGCCAAGGGTGGGGCAGAGCCTCAGGAGCTTTCTTT. It encodes CASSQGWGRASGAFF.

Of note for this clonotype: A much more abundant neighbour one base away suggests this may be a read error. The CDR3: CASSFSRTGDTEAFF. The CDR3 bases are TGTGCCAGCTCCTTCAGCAGGACAGGAGACACTGAAGCTTTCTTT. The V call is TRBV18, the J call TRBJ1-1; 7 bases line up with TRBD1. This CDR3 contains 15 residues. The ends lost 6 bases at V and 3 bases at J; junction bases unmatched: 10. Germline V lookup: CDR1 KGHSH, CDR2 LQKENI.

This chain uses TRBV24-1 with TRBJ2-1, with 16 bases lining up with TRBD2. Per germline, CDR1 KGHDR and CDR2 SFDVKD. The CDR3 spans 19 residues. V trimming: 4 bases; J trimming: 2 bases; junction bases outside the gene matches: 7. The CDR3 DNA sequence: TGTGCCACCAGTGACCAACAGGGGACTAGCGGGGGGGCCTACAATGAGCAGTTCTTC. Translated: CATSDQQGTSGGAYNEQFF.

The V gene is TRBV2, the J gene TRBJ2-1; a weak D match, TRBD1 (6 bases). CDR3 size: 13 residues. The germline CDR1 and CDR2 sequences are SNHLY and FYNNEI. Trimming left V 8 bases short and J 2 bases short, with 10 bases between. CDR3 loop: CASADRTYNEQFF. CDR3 in DNA: TGTGCCAGCGCCGACAGGACCTACAATGAGCAGTTCTTC.

This clonotype has at least ten counts. The chain links TRBV28 to TRBJ1-4; D unresolved. This CDR3 region has 12 residues. The V gene lost 6 bases and the J gene lost 3 bases, with 5 bases spanning the gap. Germline V gives CDR1 MDHEN, CDR2 SYDVKM. The CDR3 is CASRGANEKLFF. DNA for the CDR3: TGTGCCAGCAGGGGAGCTAATGAAAAACTGTTTTTT.

In this sample, this clonotype turned up a few times. The chain employs TRBV29-1 and TRBJ1-2, with D hard to call. Germline V gene data show CDR1 as SQVTM and CDR2 as ANQGSEA. The CDR3 consists of 15 residues. V shed 7 bases and J shed 0 bases, with 18 bases lying between them. The CDR3, as DNA: TGCAGCGCCAGCCCGGGGTTAGTGGCTAACTATGGCTACACCTTC. Translating gives CSASPGLVANYGYTF.

V and J are TRBV5-4 and TRBJ2-3; the D gene could be TRBD1 or TRBD2 (6 bases each). Germline CDR1 SGHNT, CDR2 YYREEE (reference sequence). The CDR3 sequence is 16 residues long. Trimming left V 3 bases short and J 0 bases short, with 14 bases between. The CDR3 loop reads CASSSNGGRSTDTQYF. For the CDR3, the DNA is TGTGCCAGCAGCTCTAATGGGGGGCGAAGCACAGATACGCAGTATTTT.

The sample holds many counts of this clonotype. The chain joins TRBV3-1 to TRBJ2-5; D is uncertain. This CDR3 has 13 amino acids. Germline V gene lookup returns CDR1 LGHDT and CDR2 YNNKEL (reference sequence). Trimming stripped 2 bases from V and 7 bases from J, with 11 bases between. In DNA, the CDR3 is TGTGCCAGCAGCCAACAGAACCCGGGGACCCAGTACTTC. This translates into CASSQQNPGTQYF.